Listed below are T cell receptor beta chains from one sample, sequenced in a study of cytomegalovirus exposure and HLA in healthy donors. The assay was immunoSEQ multiplex PCR, and TCRdb's table has in-frame clones only and misses some. Found here are about 130,000 clones, 65% to 85% of them singletons; the top ten hold around 1.9%. Sequenced sample: PBMCs. The receptor source for this set is a woman aged 40 to 50 in good health and CMV-seronegative. CDR3s include the opening cysteine and the closing phenylalanine or tryptophan. Each record gives: CDR3 DNA, CDR3 protein, D gene, V gene, clone size, J gene. A D gene is named only where the DNA matches it firmly. Clone sizes are given selectively: once, few, many, or a class where the clone is expanded.

CDR3 DNA: TGTGCCAGCAGCCCCAACGTGGGGGGTTCTGGAAACACCATATATTTT
CDR3 protein: CASSPNVGGSGNTIYF
D gene: -
V gene: TRBV27
clone size: -
J gene: TRBJ1-3

CDR3 DNA: TGTGCCAGCAGCCGGGTAGCGGGGGGGTGGGAGACCCAGTACTTC
CDR3 protein: CASSRVAGGWETQYF
D gene: TRBD2
V gene: TRBV5-6
clone size: -
J gene: TRBJ2-5

CDR3 DNA: TGCGCCAGCAGCTTTTCGACAGGAAGCTCCTACAATGAGCAGTTCTTC
CDR3 protein: CASSFSTGSSYNEQFF
D gene: -
V gene: TRBV5-1
clone size: -
J gene: TRBJ2-1

CDR3 DNA: TGTGCCAGCAGCACCCTAGCGGGGGGGGCAGGGGCCAACGTCCTGACTTTC
CDR3 protein: CASSTLAGGAGANVLTF
D gene: TRBD2
V gene: TRBV11-2
clone size: -
J gene: TRBJ2-6

CDR3 DNA: TGTGCCAGCAGCTTAAGTGGGGGGGACTCCTACGAGCAGTACTTC
CDR3 protein: CASSLSGGDSYEQYF
D gene: TRBD2
V gene: TRBV7-7
clone size: -
J gene: TRBJ2-7

CDR3 DNA: TGTGCCAGCAGTTTGGGGTCTGGGACAGTCTATGGCTACACCTTC
CDR3 protein: CASSLGSGTVYGYTF
D gene: TRBD1
V gene: TRBV28
clone size: -
J gene: TRBJ1-2

CDR3 DNA: TGTGCCATCAGTGAGAGGGAGGACTCCTACGAGCAGTACTTC
CDR3 protein: CAISEREDSYEQYF
D gene: -
V gene: TRBV10-3
clone size: few
J gene: TRBJ2-7

CDR3 DNA: TGTGCCATCAGTGAGTCGATGCAGTACTATGGCTACACCTTC
CDR3 protein: CAISESMQYYGYTF
D gene: -
V gene: TRBV10-3
clone size: -
J gene: TRBJ1-2

CDR3 DNA: TGTGCCAGCAGCTTTTCTCTAGCGTACAATGAGCAGTTCTTC
CDR3 protein: CASSFSLAYNEQFF
D gene: -
V gene: TRBV7-9
clone size: -
J gene: TRBJ2-1

CDR3 DNA: TGTGCCAGCAGTTTGGGAGGCAGGACCTTCTATGGCTACACCTTC
CDR3 protein: CASSLGGRTFYGYTF
D gene: -
V gene: TRBV28
clone size: -
J gene: TRBJ1-2

CDR3 DNA: TGTGCCAATAGTATAGGGGGACTAGCGGGACATGAGCAGTTCTTC
CDR3 protein: CANSIGGLAGHEQFF
D gene: TRBD2
V gene: TRBV19
clone size: -
J gene: TRBJ2-1

CDR3 DNA: TGTGCCAGTAGTATAGAGGTCGCCAGACAGAAGGGTCCCCAGCATTTT
CDR3 protein: CASSIEVARQKGPQHF
D gene: -
V gene: TRBV19
clone size: -
J gene: TRBJ1-5

CDR3 DNA: TGTGCCAGCAGTTGGACAGGGGATCTAGCCAAAAACAGTCAGTACTTC
CDR3 protein: CASSWTGDLAKNSQYF
D gene: TRBD1
V gene: TRBV6-5
clone size: -
J gene: TRBJ2-4

CDR3 DNA: TGTGCCAGCAGCTTAAGAGGTCAAGTCCCGAACACCGGGGAGCTGTTTTTT
CDR3 protein: CASSLRGQVPNTGELFF
D gene: -
V gene: TRBV7-9
clone size: -
J gene: TRBJ2-2

CDR3 DNA: TGTGCCAGCAGTTCCCTGACAGGCCCCTATGGCTACACCTTC
CDR3 protein: CASSSLTGPYGYTF
D gene: -
V gene: TRBV6-5
clone size: -
J gene: TRBJ1-2

CDR3 DNA: TGTGCCAGCAGCTTCCAGCCGGGGGGGTCAAATACGCAGTATTTT
CDR3 protein: CASSFQPGGSNTQYF
D gene: TRBD2
V gene: TRBV5-6
clone size: -
J gene: TRBJ2-3

CDR3 DNA: TGTGCCAGCAGCGTAGGTCGGGGGGGCAGTAATGAGCAGTTCTTC
CDR3 protein: CASSVGRGGSNEQFF
D gene: TRBD2
V gene: TRBV9
clone size: -
J gene: TRBJ2-1

CDR3 DNA: TGTGCCAGCAGCGTTACTAGTTACGAGCAGTACTTC
CDR3 protein: CASSVTSYEQYF
D gene: -
V gene: TRBV6-1
clone size: few
J gene: TRBJ2-7

CDR3 DNA: TGCGCCAGCAGCTCGGGACAGATCTCTGGAAACACCATATATTTT
CDR3 protein: CASSSGQISGNTIYF
D gene: TRBD1
V gene: TRBV5-1
clone size: -
J gene: TRBJ1-3

CDR3 DNA: TGCGCCAGCAGCTTGGAGACAGGGGCAAATTCACCCCTCCACTTT
CDR3 protein: CASSLETGANSPLHF
D gene: TRBD1
V gene: TRBV5-1
clone size: -
J gene: TRBJ1-6

CDR3 DNA: TGTGCCAGCAGCGTAGCAGGCGGGGGGGCCGGAGATACGCAGTATTTT
CDR3 protein: CASSVAGGGAGDTQYF
D gene: TRBD2
V gene: TRBV9
clone size: -
J gene: TRBJ2-3

CDR3 DNA: TGTGCCAGCAGTGAGGGCCTAGCGGGAATGTACAAGCAGTACTTC
CDR3 protein: CASSEGLAGMYKQYF
D gene: TRBD2
V gene: TRBV6-1
clone size: -
J gene: TRBJ2-7